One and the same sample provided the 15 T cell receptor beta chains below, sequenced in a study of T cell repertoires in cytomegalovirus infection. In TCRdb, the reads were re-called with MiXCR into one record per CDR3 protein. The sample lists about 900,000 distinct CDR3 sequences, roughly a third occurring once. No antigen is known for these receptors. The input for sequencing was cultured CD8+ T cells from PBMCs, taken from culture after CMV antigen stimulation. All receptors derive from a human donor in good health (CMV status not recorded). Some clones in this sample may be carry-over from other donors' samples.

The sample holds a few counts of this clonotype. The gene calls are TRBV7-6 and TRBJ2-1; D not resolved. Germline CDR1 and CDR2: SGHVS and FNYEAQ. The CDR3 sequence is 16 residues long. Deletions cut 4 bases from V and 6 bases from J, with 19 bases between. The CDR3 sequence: CASSSSLIRSINEQFF. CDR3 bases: TGTGCCAGCAGCTCAAGTTTGATTCGATCGATCAATGAGCAGTTCTTC.

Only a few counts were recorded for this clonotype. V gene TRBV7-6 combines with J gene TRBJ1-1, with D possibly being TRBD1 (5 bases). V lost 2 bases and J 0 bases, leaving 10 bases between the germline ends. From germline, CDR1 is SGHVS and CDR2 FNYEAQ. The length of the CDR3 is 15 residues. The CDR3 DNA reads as TGTGCCAGCAGCTTACCAGCAGGGATGAACACTGAAGCTTTCTTT. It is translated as CASSLPAGMNTEAFF.

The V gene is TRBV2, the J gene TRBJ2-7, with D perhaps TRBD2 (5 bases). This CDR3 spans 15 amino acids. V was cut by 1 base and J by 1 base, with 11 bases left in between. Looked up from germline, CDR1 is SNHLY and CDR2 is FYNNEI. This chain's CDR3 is CASSEGSGRSYEQYF. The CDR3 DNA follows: TGTGCCAGCAGTGAAGGTTCGGGGAGATCCTACGAGCAGTACTTC.

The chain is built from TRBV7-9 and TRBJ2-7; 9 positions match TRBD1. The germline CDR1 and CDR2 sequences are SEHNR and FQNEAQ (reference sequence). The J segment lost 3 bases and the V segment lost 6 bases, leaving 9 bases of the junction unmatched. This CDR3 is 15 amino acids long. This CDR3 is CASSNTRTGDYEQYF. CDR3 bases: TGTGCCAGCAGTAACACGAGGACAGGGGACTACGAGCAGTACTTC.

CDR3 region: CASETTDTQYF. In nucleotides, the CDR3 is TGTGCCAGCGAGACCACAGATACGCAGTATTTT. This chain connects TRBV7-9 to TRBJ2-3, with D uncertain. This CDR3 has 11 residues. The V gene's germline CDR1 is SEHNR and CDR2 FQNEAQ (reference sequence). Trimming removed 8 bases from V and 2 bases from J, with 5 bases in between.

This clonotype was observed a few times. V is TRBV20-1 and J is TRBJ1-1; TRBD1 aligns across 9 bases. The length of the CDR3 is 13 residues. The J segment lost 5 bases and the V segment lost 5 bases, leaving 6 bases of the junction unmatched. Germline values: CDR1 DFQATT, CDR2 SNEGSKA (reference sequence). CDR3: CSAYRGLGTEAFF. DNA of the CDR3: TGCAGTGCTTACAGGGGGCTGGGGACTGAAGCTTTCTTT.

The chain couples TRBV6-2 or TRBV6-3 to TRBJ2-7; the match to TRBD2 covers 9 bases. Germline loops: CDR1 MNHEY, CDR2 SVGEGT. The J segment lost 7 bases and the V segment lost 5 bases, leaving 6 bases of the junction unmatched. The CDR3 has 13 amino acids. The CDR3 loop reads CASSKGLAGEQYV. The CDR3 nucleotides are TGTGCCAGCAGTAAGGGACTAGCCGGTGAGCAGTACGTC.

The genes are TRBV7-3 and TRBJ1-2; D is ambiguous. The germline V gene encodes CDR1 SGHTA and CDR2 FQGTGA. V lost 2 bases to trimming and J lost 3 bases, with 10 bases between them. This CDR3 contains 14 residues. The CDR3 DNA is TGTGCCAGCAGCTTAGTCTCGGCGGACTATGGCTACACCTTC. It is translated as CASSLVSADYGYTF.

CDR3 DNA: TGTGCCAGCGCACAGGGGTATGAAGCTTTCTTT. Residues: CASAQGYEAFF. The chain has TRBV19 and TRBJ1-1; the match to TRBD1 covers 7 bases. The CDR3 runs to 11 residues. Germline V gene sequence: CDR1 LNHDA, CDR2 SQIVND (reference sequence). Trimming took 9 bases from V and 7 from J; bases not matched to a gene: 5.

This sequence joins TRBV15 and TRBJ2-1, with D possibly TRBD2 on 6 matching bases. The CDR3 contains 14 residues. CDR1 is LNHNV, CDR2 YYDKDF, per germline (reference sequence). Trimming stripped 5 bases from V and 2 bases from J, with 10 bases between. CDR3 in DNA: TGTGCCACCAGCCTGACGGGAGCCTACAATGAGCAGTTCTTC. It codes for CATSLTGAYNEQFF. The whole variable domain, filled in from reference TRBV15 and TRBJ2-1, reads DAMVIQNPRYQVTQFGKPVTLSCSQTLNHNVMYWYQQKSSQAPKLLFHYYDKDFNNEADTPDNFQSRRPNTSFCFLDIRSPGLGDTAMYLCATSLTGAYNEQFFGPGTRLTVL.

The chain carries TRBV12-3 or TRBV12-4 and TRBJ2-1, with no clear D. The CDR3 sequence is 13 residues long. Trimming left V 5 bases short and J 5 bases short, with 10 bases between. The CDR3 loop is CASSPGPDNEQFF. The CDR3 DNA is TGTGCCAGCAGTCCGGGTCCCGACAATGAGCAGTTCTTC.

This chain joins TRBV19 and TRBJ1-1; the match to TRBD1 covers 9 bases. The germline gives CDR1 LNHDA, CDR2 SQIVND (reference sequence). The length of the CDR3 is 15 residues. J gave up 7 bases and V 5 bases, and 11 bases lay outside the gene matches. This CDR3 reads CASSSFRQGDREAFF. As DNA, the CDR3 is TGTGCCAGTAGTTCTTTCAGACAGGGGGACCGTGAAGCTTTCTTT. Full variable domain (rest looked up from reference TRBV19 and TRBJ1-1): DGGITQSPKYLFRKEGQNVTLSCEQNLNHDAMYWYRQDPGQGLRLIYYSQIVNDFQKGDIAEGYSVSREKKESFPLTVTSAQKNPTAFYLCASSSFRQGDREAFFGQGTRLTVV.

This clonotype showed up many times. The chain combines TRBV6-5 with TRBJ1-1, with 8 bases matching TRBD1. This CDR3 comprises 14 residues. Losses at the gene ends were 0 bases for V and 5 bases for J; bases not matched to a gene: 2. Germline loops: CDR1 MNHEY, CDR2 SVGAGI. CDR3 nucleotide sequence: TGTGCCAGCAGTTACTCAACAGGGGGTACTGAAGCTTTCTTT. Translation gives CASSYSTGGTEAFF.

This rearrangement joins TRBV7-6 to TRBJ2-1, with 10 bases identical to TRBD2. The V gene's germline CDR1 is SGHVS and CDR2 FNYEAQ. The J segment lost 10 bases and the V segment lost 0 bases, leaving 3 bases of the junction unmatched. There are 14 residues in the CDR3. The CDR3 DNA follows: TGTGCCAGCAGCTTAGCGAATAGCGGGGGGGAGCAGTTCTTC. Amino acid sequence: CASSLANSGGEQFF.

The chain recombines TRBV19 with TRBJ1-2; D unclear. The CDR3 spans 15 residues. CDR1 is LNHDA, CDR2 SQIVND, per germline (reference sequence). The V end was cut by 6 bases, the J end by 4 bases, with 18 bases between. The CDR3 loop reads CASRPLDAAFYGYTF. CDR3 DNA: TGTGCCAGTAGACCCCTAGACGCAGCTTTCTATGGCTACACCTTC. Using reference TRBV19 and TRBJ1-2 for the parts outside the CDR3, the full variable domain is DGGITQSPKYLFRKEGQNVTLSCEQNLNHDAMYWYRQDPGQGLRLIYYSQIVNDFQKGDIAEGYSVSREKKESFPLTVTSAQKNPTAFYLCASRPLDAAFYGYTFGSGTRLTVV.